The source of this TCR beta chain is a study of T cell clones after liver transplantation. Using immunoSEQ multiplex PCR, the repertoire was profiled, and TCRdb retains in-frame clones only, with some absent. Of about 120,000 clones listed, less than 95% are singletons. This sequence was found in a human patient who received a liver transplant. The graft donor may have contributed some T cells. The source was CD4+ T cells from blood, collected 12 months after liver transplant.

Here the CDR3 reads CASSAERGEQYF. CDR3 nucleotide sequence: TGTGCCAGCAGTGCGGAACGGGGCGAGCAGTACTTC. The chain carries TRBV2 and TRBJ2-7; possible D gene TRBD2, 5 bases. Per germline, CDR1 SNHLY and CDR2 FYNNEI. The CDR3 runs 12 residues. The V and J ends lost 4 bases and 6 bases respectively, with 10 bases between them.